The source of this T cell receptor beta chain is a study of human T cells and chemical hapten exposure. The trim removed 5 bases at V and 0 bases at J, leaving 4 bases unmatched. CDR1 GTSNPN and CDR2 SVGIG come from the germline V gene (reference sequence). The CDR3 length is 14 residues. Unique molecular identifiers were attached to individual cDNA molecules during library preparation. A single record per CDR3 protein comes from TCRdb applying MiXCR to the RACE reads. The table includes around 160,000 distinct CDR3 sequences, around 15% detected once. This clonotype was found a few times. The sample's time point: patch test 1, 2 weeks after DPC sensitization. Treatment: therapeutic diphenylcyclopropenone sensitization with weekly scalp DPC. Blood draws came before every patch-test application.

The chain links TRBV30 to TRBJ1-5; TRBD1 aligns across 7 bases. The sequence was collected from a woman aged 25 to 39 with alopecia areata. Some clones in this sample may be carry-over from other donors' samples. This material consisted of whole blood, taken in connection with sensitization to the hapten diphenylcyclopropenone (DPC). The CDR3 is CAWARDSSNQPQHF. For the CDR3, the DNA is TGTGCCTGGGCAAGGGACAGTAGCAATCAGCCCCAGCATTTT.